The T cell receptor beta chain under discussion was sequenced for a study of chronic HIV infection and antiretroviral therapy (dated by TCRdb to about 2015). In its sample, this clonotype was seen many times. Its antigen remains undetermined. Per-base qualities were not stored, and no clone one base away is much larger. Here V drops 0 bases and J drops 1 base, and the junction holds 8 bases not matched to any gene. Looking up the germline V gene yields CDR1 SQVTM and CDR2 ANQGSEA. The CDR3, from cysteine to phenylalanine, totals 16 residues. Solely the CDR3 DNA is kept, with 48 bases framed from the first base. Library generation was performed with 5' RACE. Sequencer: Illumina MiSeq. The public sequencing data were trimmed at Q25 with fastp and processed into clonotypes with MiXCR by TCRdb, which kept only in-frame beta chains. Every CDR3 protein is listed once, alongside the most common genes and DNA of its rows. Counted in this sample were about 31,000 distinct CDR3 sequences; about 8.6% of them appeared once. Of the sample, roughly 2.4% is held by the ten largest clones.

The sequencing input was peripheral blood. The V and J segments used are TRBV29-1 and TRBJ2-5, with TRBD1 matching 7 junction bases. The TCR comes from an adult who had HIV and had not received antiretroviral therapy, or was an uninfected healthy control (not recorded which). The nucleotide sequence reads TGCAGCGTTGAAGACCACAGACAGGGCCTCCAAGAGACCCAGTACTTC. Its product reads: CSVEDHRQGLQETQYF.